The 19 T cell receptor beta chains below come from one sample, sequenced in a study of blood T cell repertoires in COVID-19. Here immunoSEQ multiplex PCR was the method, and the copy in TCRdb shows in-frame clones only, minus some. The sample holds some 50,000 clones, roughly 84% seen once. Sequenced sample: peripheral blood. The receptors come from a man aged 45-60 years with active COVID-19.

The J gene is TRBJ1-4, the V gene TRBV24-1; weak D call: TRBD1 (6 bases). Between the trimmed V and J ends, which lost 0 bases and 8 bases, there was a span of 30 bases. The CDR3 extends over 21 amino acids. Germline V gene lookup returns CDR1 KGHDR and CDR2 SFDVKD. The CDR3 sequence is CATSDLISVRGGIRHGEKLFF. The DNA for the CDR3 is TGTGCCACCAGTGATTTGATTTCGGTGAGGGGGGGGATCCGGCATGGCGAAAAACTGTTTTTT.

This chain links TRBV7-8 with TRBJ2-3, with D unresolved. Germline-derived CDR1 and CDR2 are SGHVS and FQNEAQ. The CDR3 has 12 amino acids. With 2 bases removed from V and 2 bases from J, the gap between germline ends came to 2 bases. This CDR3 is CASSLYTDTQYF. The CDR3, as DNA: TGTGCCAGCAGCTTATACACAGATACGCAGTATTTT.

This chain connects TRBV7-2 to TRBJ2-5; 7 nucleotides agree with TRBD2. Germline CDR1 SGHTA, CDR2 FQGNSA. J lost 5 bases, V lost 7 bases, and 13 bases had no gene match. CDR3 length: 15 residues. The CDR3 bases are TGTGCCAGCACCAAGATGGGGGGGGGTTTGGAGACCCAGTACTTC. Amino acid sequence: CASTKMGGGLETQYF.

The V and J genes are TRBV10-2 and TRBJ1-1; no definite D call. This CDR3 region has 12 residues. V lost 7 bases to trimming and J lost 7 bases, with 13 bases between them. Germline V gene data show CDR1 as WSHSY and CDR2 as SAAADI. CDR3 DNA: TGCGCCAGCAACCCCGGAGGGAGTGAAGCTTTCTTT. As protein: CASNPGGSEAFF.

V and J are TRBV18 and TRBJ1-5; 8 bases line up with TRBD1. The V and J ends lost 1 base and 11 bases, in that order; junction bases with no gene match: 4. The CDR3 covers 13 residues. Germline CDR1 and CDR2: KGHSH and LQKENI. The CDR3 DNA is TGTGCCAGCTCACCACAGGACAGGGTTTCCCAGCATTTT. Protein: CASSPQDRVSQHF.

DNA of the CDR3: TGTGCCAGCAGCCACCTGGACAGGGGTAGCACTGAAGCTTTCTTT. Residues: CASSHLDRGSTEAFF. The chain couples TRBV5-5 to TRBJ1-1; TRBD1 agrees at 9 bases. Trimming at V came to 4 bases and at J to 4 bases, leaving 8 bases not matched to a gene. The CDR3 contains 15 residues. Germline V gene lookup returns CDR1 SGHKS and CDR2 YYEKEE (reference sequence). The whole variable domain, filled in from reference TRBV5-5 and TRBJ1-1, reads DAGVTQSPTHLIKTRGQQVTLRCSPISGHKSVSWYQQVLGQGPQFIFQYYEKEERGRGNFPDRFSARQFPNYSSELNVNALLLGDSALYLCASSHLDRGSTEAFFGQGTRLTVV.

This clone has more than one count but fewer than ten. The V and J genes are TRBV10-1 and TRBJ2-7; 7 nucleotides line up with TRBD2. V shed 3 bases, J shed 6 bases, and the junction held 11 bases outside the gene matches. The CDR3 extends over 15 amino acids. Germline V gene sequence: CDR1 WNHNN, CDR2 SYGVQD (reference sequence). This chain's CDR3 is CASSDAPGPSGEQYF. In DNA, the CDR3 is TGCGCCAGCAGTGACGCCCCGGGACCTAGCGGCGAGCAGTACTTC.

The chain couples TRBV7-2 to TRBJ1-5; TRBD1 agrees at 8 bases. Trimming removed 1 base from V and 7 bases from J; junction bases left unmatched: 0. Germline V gives CDR1 SGHTA, CDR2 FQGNSA. This CDR3 is built from 13 residues. The CDR3 reads CASSLDRGQPQHF. CDR3 sequence (DNA): TGTGCCAGCAGCTTAGACAGGGGGCAGCCCCAGCATTTT.

A single count supports this clone. The J gene is TRBJ1-6, the V gene TRBV6-2 or TRBV6-3; TRBD1 matches at 8 bases. The CDR3 contains 16 residues. The V gene's germline CDR1 is MNHEY and CDR2 SVGEGT. V gave up 5 bases and J gave up 8 bases; unmatched junction bases: 11. CDR3 bases: TGTGCCAGCAGTAGAGGAAGAGGACAGGGCTATTCACCCCTCCACTTT. Translation gives CASSRGRGQGYSPLHF.

The CDR3 DNA sequence: TGTGCCACAACTAGTGGGCAGGGGCACTACAATGAGCAGTTCTTC. Protein sequence: CATTSGQGHYNEQFF. The chain joins TRBV5-4 to TRBJ2-1; the D gene is possibly TRBD1 (6 bases). With 9 bases removed from V and 3 bases from J, the gap between germline ends came to 19 bases. The germline V gene encodes CDR1 SGHNT and CDR2 YYREEE (reference sequence). The CDR3 sequence is 15 residues long.

Sample share makes this clone medium-sized. The chain links TRBV28 to TRBJ2-3; D possibly corresponds to TRBD2 (5 bases). The ends were cut back, 3 bases at V and 1 base at J, with 11 bases in the middle. Germline CDR1 reads MDHEN; CDR2 reads SYDVKM. The CDR3 spans 15 residues. In nucleotides, the CDR3 is TGTGCCAGCAGTTTGCGCGGGCCCCGCACAGATACGCAGTATTTT. Translation: CASSLRGPRTDTQYF.

Within the sample, this clone is medium-sized. Other nucleotide sequences in the sample specify the same CDR3. The chain has TRBV20-1 and TRBJ2-3; 7 bases align to TRBD2. The CDR3 has 14 amino acids. With 3 bases clipped from V and 1 base from J, the junction kept 4 bases outside the gene matches. Germline V gives CDR1 DFQATT, CDR2 SNEGSKA (reference sequence). The CDR3 loop is CSASLREGTDTQYF. In nucleotides, the CDR3 is TGCAGTGCTAGTCTTCGGGAGGGCACAGATACGCAGTATTTT.

This clone has a handful of counts. V gene TRBV5-5 combines with J gene TRBJ1-1; D possibly corresponds to TRBD1 (5 bases). CDR1 and CDR2 (germline): SGHKS, YYEKEE (reference sequence). The CDR3 spans 15 residues. The V end lost 5 bases, the J end lost 1 base, and 15 bases lay between the germline ends. CDR3 nucleotides: TGTGCCAGCAGATATCGGGACTTCCAGAACACTGAAGCTTTCTTT. As protein: CASRYRDFQNTEAFF.

The V and J genes are TRBV7-2 and TRBJ1-3; D uncertain. CDR1 SGHTA and CDR2 FQGNSA come from the germline V gene. The V and J ends lost 6 bases and 2 bases respectively, with 8 bases between them. CDR3 length equals 13 residues. CDR3 coding DNA: TGTGCCAGCAGGACTTCTCCTGGAAACACCATATATTTT. This gives the protein CASRTSPGNTIYF.

The genes are TRBV7-8 and TRBJ2-6; perhaps TRBD2 as D (6 bases). CDR1 SGHVS and CDR2 FQNEAQ come from the germline V gene. V shed 6 bases and J shed 4 bases, with 10 bases lying between them. The CDR3 totals 14 residues. The DNA of the CDR3 is TGTGCCAGCAGACCCCGGGGGGGGGCCAACGTCCTGACTTTC. It translates to CASRPRGGANVLTF.

This clone was picked up a small number of times. The CDR3 region has the DNA TGTGCCAGCAGAACAGAATTGAACACCGGGGAGCTGTTTTTT. The encoded protein is CASRTELNTGELFF. The chain has TRBV6-5 and TRBJ2-2; unclear D gene. This CDR3 region has 14 residues. Trimming shortened V by 6 bases and J by 1 base, and 9 bases separated the two germline ends. Germline V gene data show CDR1 as MNHEY and CDR2 as SVGAGI.

The rearrangement links TRBV5-1 to TRBJ2-1; 10 nucleotides line up with TRBD2. The CDR3 length is 15 residues. CDR1 SGHRS and CDR2 YFSETQ come from the germline V gene. V lost 4 bases, J lost 4 bases, and 5 bases stayed unmatched. The CDR3 DNA reads TGCGCCAGCAGCACGGGACTAGCGCCTTACAATGAGCAGTTCTTC. This encodes CASSTGLAPYNEQFF.

This sequence joins TRBV27 and TRBJ2-2; 14 nucleotides line up with TRBD2. The germline V gene has CDR1 MNHEY and CDR2 SMNVEV (reference sequence). V lost 3 bases to trimming and J lost 5 bases; unmatched junction nucleotides: 5. CDR3 length: 17 amino acids. CDR3 in amino acids: CASSFPTSGGATGELFF. The CDR3 bases are TGTGCCAGCAGTTTCCCGACTAGCGGGGGGGCTACCGGGGAGCTGTTTTTT.

The genes are TRBV5-1 and TRBJ2-2; D gene ambiguous. The ends were cut back, 4 bases at V and 6 bases at J, with 13 bases in the middle. Germline loops: CDR1 SGHRS, CDR2 YFSETQ. This CDR3 comprises 14 residues. CDR3 amino acids: CASSPREASGELFF. In DNA, the CDR3 is TGCGCCAGCAGCCCCCGCGAGGCCTCCGGGGAGCTGTTTTTT. The variable domain in full, completed from reference TRBV5-1 and TRBJ2-2, reads KAGVTQTPRYLIKTRGQQVTLSCSPISGHRSVSWYQQTPGQGLQFLFEYFSETQRNKGNFPGRFSGRQFSNSRSEMNVSTLELGDSALYLCASSPREASGELFFGEGSRLTVL.